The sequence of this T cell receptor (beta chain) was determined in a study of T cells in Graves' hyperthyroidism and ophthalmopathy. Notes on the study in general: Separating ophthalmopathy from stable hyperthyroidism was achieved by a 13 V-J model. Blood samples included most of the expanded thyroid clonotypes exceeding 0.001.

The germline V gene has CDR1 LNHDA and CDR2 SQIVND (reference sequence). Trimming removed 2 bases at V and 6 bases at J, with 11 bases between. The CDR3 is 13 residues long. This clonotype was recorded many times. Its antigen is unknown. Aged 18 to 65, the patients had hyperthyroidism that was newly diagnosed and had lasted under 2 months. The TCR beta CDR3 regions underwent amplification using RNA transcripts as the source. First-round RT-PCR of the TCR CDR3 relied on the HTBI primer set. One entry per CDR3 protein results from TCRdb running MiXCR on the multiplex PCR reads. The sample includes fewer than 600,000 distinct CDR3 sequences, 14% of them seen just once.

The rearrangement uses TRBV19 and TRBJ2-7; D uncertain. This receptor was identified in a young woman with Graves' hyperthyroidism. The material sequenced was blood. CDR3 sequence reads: CASSISTAGEQYF. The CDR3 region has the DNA TGTGCCAGTAGTATATCTACGGCCGGCGAGCAGTACTTC. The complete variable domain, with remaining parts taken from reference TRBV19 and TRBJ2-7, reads DGGITQSPKYLFRKEGQNVTLSCEQNLNHDAMYWYRQDPGQGLRLIYYSQIVNDFQKGDIAEGYSVSREKKESFPLTVTSAQKNPTAFYLCASSISTAGEQYFGPGTRLTVT.